These 25 T cell receptor beta chains share one sample of origin, sequenced in a study of vaccination effects on CD4 cells after COVID-19. Researchers isolated CD4+ T cells once approximately ten days of culture had elapsed. The method was immunoSEQ multiplex PCR; TCRdb's version includes in-frame clones alone and lacks a portion of them. This sample has about 37,000 clones, with 65% to 85% found just once. These receptors' targets are unknown. Here the sequenced sample was CD4+ T cells from PBMCs cultured without peptide, taken before COVID-19 vaccination. The receptor set was obtained from a human donor who received a COVID-19 vaccine.

This chain uses TRBV2 with TRBJ1-1, with D uncertain. V lost 1 base, J lost 1 base, and 4 bases lay in between. CDR1 and CDR2 (germline): SNHLY, FYNNEI. The CDR3 totals 13 residues. The CDR3 DNA follows: TGTGCCAGCAGTGAAGAGGGGAACACTGAAGCTTTCTTT. The encoded protein is CASSEEGNTEAFF.

The chain links TRBV28 to TRBJ1-1, with D perhaps TRBD1 (5 bases). The germline gives CDR1 MDHEN, CDR2 SYDVKM. Trimming stripped 5 bases from V and 0 bases from J, with 13 bases between. The CDR3 runs to 15 residues. CDR3 in amino acids: CASSEPGRMNTEAFF. The CDR3 coding sequence is TGTGCCAGCAGTGAACCAGGGAGAATGAACACTGAAGCTTTCTTT.

The chain carries TRBV12-3 or TRBV12-4 and TRBJ2-6; no definite D call. This CDR3 is 13 amino acids long. V lost 6 bases to trimming and J lost 1 base, with 4 bases between them. Written as DNA, the CDR3 is TGTGCCAGCAGGCCGTCTGGGGCCAACGTCCTGACTTTC. It yields the protein CASRPSGANVLTF.

The rearrangement joins TRBV2 to TRBJ1-5; 8 bases line up with TRBD1. The CDR3 has 16 residues. The germline gives CDR1 SNHLY, CDR2 FYNNEI. J gave up 1 base and V 6 bases, and 8 bases lay outside the gene matches. The DNA for the CDR3 is TGTGCCAGCAGATCCTTAGACAGGGGAAGCAATCAGCCCCAGCATTTT. This codes for CASRSLDRGSNQPQHF.

The chain recombines TRBV7-2 with TRBJ1-6; no reliable D call. The CDR3 consists of 14 residues. Germline CDR1 SGHTA, CDR2 FQGNSA. V was trimmed by 6 bases and J by 7 bases, leaving 13 bases between them. The CDR3: CASSRDISNSPLHF. As DNA, the CDR3 is TGTGCCAGCAGTCGAGACATTTCCAATTCACCCCTCCACTTT.

The genes are TRBV7-2 and TRBJ2-6, with D uncertain. Trimming stripped 0 bases from V and 1 base from J, with 7 bases between. The germline gives CDR1 SGHTA, CDR2 FQGNSA. The CDR3 is made up of 16 amino acids. The CDR3 DNA is TGTGCCAGCAGCTTAGCGTCTGGTTCTGGGGCCAACGTCCTGACTTTC. Its protein product is CASSLASGSGANVLTF.

The rearrangement links TRBV6-1 to TRBJ2-7, with TRBD1 as a possible D gene (5 bases). Germline V CDR1 and CDR2: MNHNS, SASEGT. This CDR3 has 16 residues. V was shortened by 0 bases and J by 3 bases, with 15 bases between the two germline ends. CDR3: CASSEAPVGVGYEQYF. CDR3 sequence (DNA): TGTGCCAGCAGTGAAGCGCCCGTAGGGGTCGGCTACGAGCAGTACTTC.

J is TRBJ1-4 and V is TRBV18; 7 nucleotides align to TRBD1. The germline CDR1 and CDR2 sequences are KGHSH and LQKENI. V shed 4 bases and J 0 bases; nucleotides not matched to a gene: 2. This CDR3 region has 15 residues. The CDR3: CASSLGQTTNEKLFF. The CDR3 DNA reads TGTGCCAGCTCACTGGGACAGACAACTAATGAAAAACTGTTTTTT.

This clone turned up a few times. The CDR3 protein is CASSEGAGDYGYTF. As DNA, the CDR3 is TGTGCCAGCAGTGAGGGGGCTGGGGACTATGGCTACACCTTC. J is TRBJ1-2 and V is TRBV2, with D possibly matching TRBD1 (6 bases). Trimming cost V 3 bases and J 3 bases, with 11 bases left between them. The V gene's germline CDR1 is SNHLY and CDR2 FYNNEI. The CDR3 sequence is 14 residues long.

This sequence joins TRBV21-1 and TRBJ1-5; TRBD1, the D gene given by the table, was not confirmed from the DNA. TRBV21-1 is flagged as a pseudogene. The CDR3 has 15 amino acids. The CDR3 bases are TGTGCCAGCAGCAAAAAGCGCAGGGTATATCAGCCCCAGCATTTT. Amino acids: CASSKKRRVYQPQHF.

This chain links TRBV4-2 with TRBJ2-1, with D uncertain. The CDR3 extends over 16 amino acids. Germline V gene lookup returns CDR1 LGHNA and CDR2 YNFKEQ. V lost 3 bases to trimming and J lost 5 bases, with 17 bases between them. The CDR3 DNA follows: TGTGCCAGCAGCCACTACGGTCCCTCCCGCGACAATGAGCAGTTCTTC. It encodes CASSHYGPSRDNEQFF.

This chain joins TRBV7-2 and TRBJ2-6; 8 bases fit TRBD1. The CDR3 loop spans 18 amino acids. The V and J ends lost 1 base and 4 bases, in that order; junction bases with no gene match: 9. Germline V gives CDR1 SGHTA, CDR2 FQGNSA. This CDR3 is CASSLGPGGARGANVLTF. CDR3 DNA sequence: TGTGCCAGCAGCTTAGGGCCAGGGGGCGCGAGGGGGGCCAACGTCCTGACTTTC. Combining the CDR3 with reference TRBV7-2 and TRBJ2-6 gives the whole variable domain GAGVSQSPSNKVTEKGKDVELRCDPISGHTALYWYRQSLGQGLEFLIYFQGNSAPDKSGLPSDRFSAERTGGSVSTLTIQRTQQEDSAVYLCASSLGPGGARGANVLTFGAGSRLTVL.

The J gene is TRBJ2-7, the V gene TRBV10-3; the D call may be TRBD1 or TRBD2 (5 bases each). Germline V gives CDR1 ENHRY, CDR2 SYGVKD. The CDR3 has 13 residues. The ends were cut back, 11 bases at V and 2 bases at J, with 16 bases in the middle. The CDR3 bases are TGTGCCCTCCGTTGGGGGAAAGCCTACGAGCAGTACTTC. It is translated as CALRWGKAYEQYF.

In the case of this clone: An end of the junction does not agree with germline; a read error may underlie this. This sequence joins TRBV7-2 and TRBJ2-3, with 9 bases identical to TRBD2. The CDR3 runs 13 residues. Germline-derived CDR1 and CDR2 are SGHTA and FQGNSA. The CDR3 DNA follows: TGTGCCAGCACTAGGGTGGTAGCGGGAGAAACCCTATTT. Residues: CASTRVVAGETLF.

CDR3 sequence reads: CASSARDPYSGEQYF. The CDR3 DNA reads TGTGCCAGCAGCGCCCGGGACCCTTATTCGGGCGAGCAGTACTTC. The J gene is TRBJ2-7, the V gene TRBV9, with D possibly called TRBD1 or TRBD2 (5 bases each). CDR1 and CDR2 (germline): SGDLS, YYNGEE. This CDR3 region has 15 residues. V lost 3 bases, J lost 6 bases, and 19 bases lay in between.

This clone has a single count. This chain uses TRBV5-1 with TRBJ1-4, with D possibly being TRBD1 (5 bases). Trimming removed 2 bases from V and 8 bases from J, with 13 bases in between. CDR1 is SGHRS and CDR2 is YFSETQ in the germline V gene. The CDR3 is made up of 14 amino acids. CDR3 sequence reads: CASSFGGGEEKLFF. CDR3 nucleotide sequence: TGCGCCAGCAGCTTTGGGGGGGGTGAGGAAAAACTGTTTTTT.

The chain uses TRBV18 and TRBJ2-6, with D hard to call. The CDR3 contains 14 residues. Germline-derived CDR1 and CDR2 are KGHSH and LQKENI. Trimming shortened V by 6 bases and J by 2 bases, and 8 bases separated the two germline ends. The CDR3 DNA sequence: TGTGCCAGCTCCCCGCAGCCTGGGGCCAACGTCCTGACTTTC. Encoded protein: CASSPQPGANVLTF.

This chain joins TRBV7-8 and TRBJ2-7; 7 nucleotides agree with TRBD2. The V gene's germline CDR1 is SGHVS and CDR2 FQNEAQ. This CDR3 region has 14 residues. V lost 5 bases, J lost 4 bases, and 8 bases stayed unmatched. The CDR3 nucleotides read TGTGCCAGCAGCCCGCCCTCGCGGGAGTACGAGCAGTACTTC. As protein: CASSPPSREYEQYF.

This chain joins TRBV20-1 and TRBJ1-1; D remains unclear. V shed 4 bases and J shed 5 bases, with 8 bases lying between them. The CDR3 sequence is 11 residues long. CDR1 and CDR2 (germline): DFQATT, SNEGSKA (reference sequence). The CDR3 coding sequence is TGCAGTGCTACGTATGGGACTGAAGCTTTCTTT. This sequence encodes CSATYGTEAFF.

The V and J genes are TRBV5-6 and TRBJ1-2, with D perhaps TRBD1 (5 bases). Deletions cut 2 bases from V and 7 bases from J, with 12 bases between. CDR1 is SGHDT and CDR2 is YYEEEE in the germline V gene. This CDR3 is built from 13 residues. CDR3 DNA sequence: TGTGCCAGCAGCTTTGGGGCCGTTACTGGCTACACCTTC. Its translation: CASSFGAVTGYTF.

This chain joins TRBV6-6 and TRBJ1-5; D is uncertain. V lost 8 bases, J lost 1 base, and 12 bases lay in between. This CDR3 is 14 amino acids long. Germline assignment: CDR1 MNHNY and CDR2 SVGAGI (reference sequence). CDR3 sequence: CASGRSGSNQPQHF. CDR3 nucleotide sequence: TGTGCCAGCGGGAGGTCGGGGAGCAATCAGCCCCAGCATTTT.

This clone showed up just a few times. The chain combines TRBV18 with TRBJ1-2, with D unresolved. Germline loops: CDR1 KGHSH, CDR2 LQKENI. Trimming shortened V by 3 bases and J by 0 bases, and 8 bases separated the two germline ends. The CDR3 runs to 14 residues. CDR3: CASSPKDTNYGYTF. In DNA form, the CDR3 reads TGTGCCAGCTCACCGAAGGATACTAACTATGGCTACACCTTC.

The chain uses TRBV5-6 and TRBJ1-6, with 9 positions matching TRBD1. CDR1 SGHDT and CDR2 YYEEEE come from the germline V gene. This CDR3 contains 15 residues. After removal of 0 bases from V and 7 bases from J, the junction contained 2 bases not matched to a gene. DNA of the CDR3: TGTGCCAGCAGCTTGGACGACAGGGGGAATTCACCCCTCCACTTT. It is translated as CASSLDDRGNSPLHF.

This clone was counted a single time. The J gene is TRBJ1-6, the V gene TRBV5-4; 7 bases line up with TRBD1. The CDR3 totals 14 residues. Germline CDR1 and CDR2: SGHNT and YYREEE (reference sequence). With 0 bases clipped from V and 8 bases from J, the junction kept 2 bases outside the gene matches. The chain's CDR3 is CASSLDGTDSPLHF. CDR3 sequence (DNA): TGTGCCAGCAGCTTGGACGGGACAGATTCACCCCTCCACTTT.

This chain connects TRBV18 to TRBJ2-5; D is unresolved. This CDR3 region has 12 residues. Trimming stripped 0 bases from V and 3 bases from J, with 2 bases between. Germline V CDR1 and CDR2: KGHSH, LQKENI. CDR3 in amino acids: CASSPPEETQYF. CDR3 coding DNA: TGTGCCAGCTCACCACCCGAAGAGACCCAGTACTTC.